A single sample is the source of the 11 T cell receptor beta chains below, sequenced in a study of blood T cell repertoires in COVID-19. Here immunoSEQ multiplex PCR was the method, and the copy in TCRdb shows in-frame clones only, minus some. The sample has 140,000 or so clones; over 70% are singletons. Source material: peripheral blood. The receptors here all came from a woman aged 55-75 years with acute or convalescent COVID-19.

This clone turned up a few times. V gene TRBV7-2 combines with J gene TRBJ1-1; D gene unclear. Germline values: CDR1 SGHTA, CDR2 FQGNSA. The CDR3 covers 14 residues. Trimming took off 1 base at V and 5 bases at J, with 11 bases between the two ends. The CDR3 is CASSLVEGTTEAFF. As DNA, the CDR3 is TGTGCCAGCAGCTTAGTTGAGGGAACAACTGAAGCTTTCTTT.

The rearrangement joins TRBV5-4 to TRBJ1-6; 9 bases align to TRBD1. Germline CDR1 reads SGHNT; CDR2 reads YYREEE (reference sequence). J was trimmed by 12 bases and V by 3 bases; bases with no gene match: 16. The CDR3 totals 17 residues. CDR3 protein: CASSSEQGAGSLGPLHF. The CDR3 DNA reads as TGTGCCAGCAGCTCCGAACAGGGGGCTGGTTCTTTAGGACCCCTCCACTTT.

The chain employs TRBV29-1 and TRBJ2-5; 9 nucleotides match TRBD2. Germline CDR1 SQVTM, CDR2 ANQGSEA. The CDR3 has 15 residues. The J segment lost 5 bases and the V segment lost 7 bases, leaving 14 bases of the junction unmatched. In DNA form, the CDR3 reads TGCAGCGGATCAGACCTAGCGGGAACTGCGGAGACCCAGTACTTC. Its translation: CSGSDLAGTAETQYF.

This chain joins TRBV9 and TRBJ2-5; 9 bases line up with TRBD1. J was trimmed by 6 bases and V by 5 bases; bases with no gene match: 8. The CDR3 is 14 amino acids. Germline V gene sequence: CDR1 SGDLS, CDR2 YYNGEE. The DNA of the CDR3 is TGTGCCAGCAGTCTGAGCGGGACAGGGAAGACCCAGTACTTC. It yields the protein CASSLSGTGKTQYF. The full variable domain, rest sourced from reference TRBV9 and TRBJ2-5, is DSGVTQTPKHLITATGQRVTLRCSPRSGDLSVYWYQQSLDQGLQFLIQYYNGEERAKGNILERFSAQQFPDLHSELNLSSLELGDSALYFCASSLSGTGKTQYFGPGTRLLVL.

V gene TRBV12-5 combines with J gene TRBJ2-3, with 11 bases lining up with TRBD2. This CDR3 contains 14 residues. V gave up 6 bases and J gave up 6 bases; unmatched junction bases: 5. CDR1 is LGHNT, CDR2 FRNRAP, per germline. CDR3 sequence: CASGRSGRGDTQYF. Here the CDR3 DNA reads TGTGCTAGTGGGCGTAGCGGGAGGGGTGATACGCAGTATTTT.

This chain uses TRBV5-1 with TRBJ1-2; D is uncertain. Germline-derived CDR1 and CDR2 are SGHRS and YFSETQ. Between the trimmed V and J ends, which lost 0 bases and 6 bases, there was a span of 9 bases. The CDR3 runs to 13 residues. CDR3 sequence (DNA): TGCGCCAGCAGCTTGGGGCAGTATGATGGCTACACCTTC. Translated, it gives CASSLGQYDGYTF.

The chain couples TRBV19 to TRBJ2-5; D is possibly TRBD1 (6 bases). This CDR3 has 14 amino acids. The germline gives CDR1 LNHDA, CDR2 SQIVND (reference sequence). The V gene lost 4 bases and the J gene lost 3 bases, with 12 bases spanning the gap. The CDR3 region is CASSNLGAEETQYF. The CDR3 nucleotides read TGTGCCAGTAGTAACCTGGGGGCAGAAGAGACCCAGTACTTC.

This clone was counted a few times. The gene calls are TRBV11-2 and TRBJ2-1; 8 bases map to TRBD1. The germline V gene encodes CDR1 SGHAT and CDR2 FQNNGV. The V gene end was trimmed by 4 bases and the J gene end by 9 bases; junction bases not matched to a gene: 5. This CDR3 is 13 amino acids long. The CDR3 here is CASSSQTGVEQFF. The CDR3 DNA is TGTGCCAGCAGCTCTCAGACAGGGGTTGAGCAGTTCTTC.

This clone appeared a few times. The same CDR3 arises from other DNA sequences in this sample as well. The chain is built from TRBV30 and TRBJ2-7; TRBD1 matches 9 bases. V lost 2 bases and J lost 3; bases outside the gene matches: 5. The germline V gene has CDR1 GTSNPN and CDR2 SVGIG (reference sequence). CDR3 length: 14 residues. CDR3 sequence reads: CAWSSGQGFYEQYF. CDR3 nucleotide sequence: TGTGCCTGGAGTTCGGGACAGGGCTTCTACGAGCAGTACTTC.

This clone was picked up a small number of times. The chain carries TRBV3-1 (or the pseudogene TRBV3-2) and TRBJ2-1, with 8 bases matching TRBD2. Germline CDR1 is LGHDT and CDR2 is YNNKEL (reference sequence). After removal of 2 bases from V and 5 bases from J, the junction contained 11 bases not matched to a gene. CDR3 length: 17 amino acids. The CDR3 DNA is TGTGCCAGCAGCCAAACACCGGGAGGGCCAGCTAACAATGAGCAGTTCTTC. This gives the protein CASSQTPGGPANNEQFF.

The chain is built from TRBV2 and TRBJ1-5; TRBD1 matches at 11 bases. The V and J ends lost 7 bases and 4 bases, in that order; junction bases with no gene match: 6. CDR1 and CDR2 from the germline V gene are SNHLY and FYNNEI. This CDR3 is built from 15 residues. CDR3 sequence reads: CASKDRGLGNQPQHF. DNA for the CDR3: TGTGCCAGCAAGGACAGGGGGCTAGGGAATCAGCCCCAGCATTTT.